This T cell receptor (beta chain) derives from a study of blood T cell repertoires in COVID-19. As for the study in general: PBMCs, B-cell-depleted T cells, or T cells provided the cDNA or gDNA that made up the material.

Clones were sequenced by immunoSEQ multiplex PCR, and TCRdb holds only the in-frame ones, with some missing. The table records 200,000 to 250,000 clones, approximately 90% of them present only once. Cohorts were assigned according to the clinical history that participants reported. Symptom resolution, clearance, or two negative PCRs marked donors in Cohort 3 as recovered. Germline V gene data show CDR1 as SGHAT and CDR2 as FQNNGV. The CDR3 totals 14 residues. Trimming removed 5 bases from V and 6 bases from J, with 17 bases in between. This rearrangement joins TRBV11-2 to TRBJ2-7; D might be TRBD1 (6 bases). The sample taken for sequencing was PBMCs or T cells enriched from blood (not recorded which). The TCR comes from a man aged 25-45 years who had recovered from COVID-19. CDR3: CASSLGIGGSEQYF. For the CDR3, the DNA is TGTGCCAGCAGCCTAGGGATAGGGGGTAGCGAGCAGTACTTC. Drawing the rest from reference TRBV11-2 and TRBJ2-7, the complete variable domain is EAGVAQSPRYKIIEKRQSVAFWCNPISGHATLYWYQQILGQGPKLLIQFQNNGVVDDSQLPKDRFSAERLKGVDSTLKIQPAKLEDSAVYLCASSLGIGGSEQYFGPGTRLTVT.